These T cell receptor beta chains were read from a single sample in a study of T cells in Graves' hyperthyroidism and ophthalmopathy. TCRdb reprocessed the multiplex PCR reads via MiXCR and lists one record per CDR3 protein. The sample includes about 640,000 distinct CDR3 sequences, about 20% of them seen just once. The sequencing sample was made of blood. These receptors came from a man younger than 40 with Graves' ophthalmopathy. CDR3s include the opening cysteine and the closing phenylalanine or tryptophan. A D gene is named only where the DNA matches it firmly. Size values are once, few and many counts, or a class for expanded clones, and some rows have none.

size	V	D	J	DNA	CDR3
many	TRBV5-6	-	TRBJ2-1	TGTGCCAGCAGCTTTAACGGGAGAAGCCCCTACAATGAGCAGTTCTTC	CASSFNGRSPYNEQFF
many	TRBV3-1	-	TRBJ1-2	TGTGCCAGCAGCCAAGTTGACAATCCGGGTGGCTACACCTTC	CASSQVDNPGGYTF
few	TRBV5-1	-	TRBJ1-2	TGCGCCAGCAGCTTCGGCGGTGGCTACACCTTC	CASSFGGGYTF
-	TRBV9	TRBD1	TRBJ1-4	TGTGCCAGCAGCCCCGGGACAGGGGCCGGTATTAATGAAAAACTGTTTTTT	CASSPGTGAGINEKLFF
many	TRBV6-1	TRBD1	TRBJ1-1	TGTGCCAGCAGTGCCCTCAAGACAGGGACAACTGAAGCTTTCTTT	CASSALKTGTTEAFF
many	TRBV12-3/TRBV12-4	-	TRBJ2-5	TGTGCCAGCAGTTTGGTACTTTCAGGGGAGACCCAGTACTTC	CASSLVLSGETQYF
many	TRBV15	TRBD2	TRBJ2-3	TGTGCCACCAGCAGAGATCTGGCTAGCGGGAGCACAGATACGCAGTATTTT	CATSRDLASGSTDTQYF
many	TRBV5-6	TRBD1	TRBJ1-2	TGTGCCAGCAGCTTGGTTCAGGGGGCCGATGGCTACACCTTC	CASSLVQGADGYTF
few	TRBV10-1	-	TRBJ2-7	TGCGCCAGCAGTTCGGTGGGCGAAACCTACGAGCAGTACTTC	CASSSVGETYEQYF
many	TRBV12-3/TRBV12-4	-	TRBJ1-2	TGTGCCAGCAGTTTTTACGGGAAGTCCATCCCGATTGGGTACACCTTC	CASSFYGKSIPIGYTF
many	TRBV2	-	TRBJ2-1	TGTGCCAGCACTCGACAGAGCTCCTACAATGAGCAGTTCTTC	CASTRQSSYNEQFF